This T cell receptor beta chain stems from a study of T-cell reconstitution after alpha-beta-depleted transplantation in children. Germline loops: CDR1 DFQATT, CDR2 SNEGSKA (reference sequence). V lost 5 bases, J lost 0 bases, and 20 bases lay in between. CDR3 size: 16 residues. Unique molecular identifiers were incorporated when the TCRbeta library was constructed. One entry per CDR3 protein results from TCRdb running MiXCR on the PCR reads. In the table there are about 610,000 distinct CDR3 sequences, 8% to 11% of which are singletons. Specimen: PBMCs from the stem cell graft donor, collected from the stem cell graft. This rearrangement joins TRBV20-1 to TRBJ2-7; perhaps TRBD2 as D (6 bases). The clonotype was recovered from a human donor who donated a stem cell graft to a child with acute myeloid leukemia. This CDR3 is CSALEPRGPNSYEQYF. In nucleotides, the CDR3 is TGCAGTGCTCTGGAACCGCGGGGCCCCAACTCCTACGAGCAGTACTTC.